This note documents a single TCR beta chain sequence. Its antigen is not known. This record belongs to a study of CD8 T cells in Susac syndrome. An input of roughly 0.45 to 1 ug of RNA was subjected to reverse transcription using random hexamers. Multiplex PCR with immunoSEQ amplified the TCR beta CDR3 across 54 Vbeta and 13 Jbeta. MiXCR, applied by TCRdb to the immunoSEQ multiplex PCR reads, yields one record per CDR3 protein. The table lists 150,000 to 200,000 distinct CDR3 sequences, roughly 95% of them singletons. Findings of the study overall: The relatively small number of individuals in the TCR sequencing and HLA analysis was acknowledged by the study.

Sequencing of TCR beta covered CD8+ and CD4+ T cells obtained from blood. FACS enriched CD8+ TEMRA cells, while bulk CD8+ and CD4+ were negatively isolated. This sequence was found in a human donor with multiple sclerosis. Material for sequencing was CD8+ T cells from PBMCs.

Written as DNA, the CDR3 is TGTGCCAGCAGTTTATCAGTCAGGGGGGGGTCCTACGAGCAGTACTTC. Translation gives CASSLSVRGGSYEQYF. The rearrangement uses TRBV28 and TRBJ2-7, with D perhaps assigned TRBD1 or TRBD2 (7 bases each). The CDR3 sequence is 16 residues long. Trimming cost V 1 base and J 1 base, with 14 bases left between them. Per germline, CDR1 MDHEN and CDR2 SYDVKM.